This T cell receptor beta chain was found in a study of CD8 T cells in Susac syndrome. Random hexamers were used to reverse transcribe an amount of roughly 0.45 to 1 ug RNA. Each CDR3 protein is one row after TCRdb ran MiXCR on the immunoSEQ multiplex PCR reads. Counted here are some 300,000 distinct CDR3 sequences, around 89% occurring once; the ten biggest clones make up less than 0.2%. The germline CDR1 and CDR2 sequences are MNHEY and SMNVEV (reference sequence). The V gene lost 2 bases and the J gene lost 0 bases, with 13 bases spanning the gap. The CDR3 consists of 16 residues. Input material: CD8+ T cells from PBMCs. V usage is TRBV27 and J usage is TRBJ1-1; weak D call: TRBD1 (5 bases). This receptor was identified in a human donor with multiple sclerosis. CDR3 residues: CASSLALGPMNTEAFF. The CDR3 nucleotides are TGTGCCAGCAGTTTAGCATTGGGACCCATGAACACTGAAGCTTTCTTT.